These 27 T cell receptor beta chains were sequenced from one sample in a study of T cell responses to AZD1222 COVID-19 vaccine (dated by TCRdb to the early 2020s). The sample's time point, from its label and the paper: about 28 days (+/-7) after the second vaccine dose. Library generation was performed with the immunoSEQ multiplex PCR assay. As stored in TCRdb, this immuneACCESS dataset retains in-frame rearrangements with V and J assigned. A fraction of the clones does not appear; measured against another copy, unresolved V genes explain less than half of the discrepancy, and the remainder lacks a known reason. The sample table holds 80,000 to 100,000 clones, of which 75% to 90% were seen once. Over 2% of the sample goes to the ten largest clones. Material: peripheral blood, obtained 28 days after the second AZD1222 dose. Receptors were obtained from an adult who received the AZD1222 COVID-19 vaccine.

The chain links TRBV11-1 to TRBJ1-1; 8 bases agree with TRBD1. Trimming at V came to 5 bases and at J to 3 bases, leaving 2 bases not matched to a gene. Per germline, CDR1 SGHAT and CDR2 FQDESV (reference sequence). This CDR3 has 13 residues. The CDR3 DNA reads as TGTGCCAGCAGCCAGGACAGGGACACTGAAGCTTTCTTT. Amino acid sequence: CASSQDRDTEAFF.

The rearrangement links TRBV7-2 to TRBJ1-2; D unclear. This CDR3 has 13 amino acids. CDR1 is SGHTA, CDR2 FQGNSA, per germline. V was trimmed by 1 base and J by 5 bases, leaving 8 bases between them. CDR3 loop: CASSLGGFYGYTF. The CDR3, as DNA: TGTGCCAGCAGCTTAGGGGGATTTTATGGCTACACCTTC.

The chain's CDR3 is CASSLTAFLGNTIYF. The CDR3 DNA reads as TGTGCCAGCAGCTTGACTGCCTTCCTTGGAAACACCATATATTTT. The chain joins TRBV7-9 to TRBJ1-3, with D unclear. CDR3 length: 15 residues. V was cut by 3 bases and J by 3 bases, with 12 bases left in between. Germline CDR1 SEHNR, CDR2 FQNEAQ (reference sequence).

V and J are TRBV4-3 and TRBJ1-1; perhaps TRBD1 as D (5 bases). The CDR3 covers 20 residues. Germline CDR1 LGHNA, CDR2 YSLEER. V lost 0 bases to trimming and J lost 0 bases, with 23 bases between them. The CDR3: CASSQDVIQGPEGLNTEAFF. The CDR3 nucleotides read TGCGCCAGCAGCCAAGATGTAATTCAGGGACCCGAGGGTCTGAACACTGAAGCTTTCTTT.

The CDR3: CAWSGWGQGNTGELFF. Written as DNA, the CDR3 is TGTGCCTGGAGCGGTTGGGGACAGGGGAACACCGGGGAGCTGTTTTTT. The chain has TRBV30 and TRBJ2-2; TRBD1 matches 9 bases. Per the germline V gene, CDR1 is GTSNPN and CDR2 is SVGIG (reference sequence). V shed 3 bases, J shed 1 base, and the junction held 6 bases outside the gene matches. The CDR3 has 16 residues.

The J gene is TRBJ1-2, the V gene TRBV29-1; D remains ambiguous. Germline assignment: CDR1 SQVTM and CDR2 ANQGSEA. The V and J ends lost 8 bases and 7 bases respectively, with 26 bases between them. This CDR3 has 15 amino acids. The CDR3 protein is CSHHRPATDPSGYTF. The CDR3 DNA reads TGCAGCCACCACCGCCCAGCGACGGATCCTTCTGGCTACACCTTC.

V and J are TRBV5-6 and TRBJ1-3; possible D gene TRBD1, 6 bases. V dropped 4 bases and J dropped 0 bases, with 23 bases sitting between them. The CDR3 length is 19 residues. The germline V gene encodes CDR1 SGHDT and CDR2 YYEEEE. The CDR3 is CASSRLKTGLDSSGNTIYF. As DNA, the CDR3 is TGTGCCAGCAGCCGTCTAAAGACAGGTCTCGATAGCTCTGGAAACACCATATATTTT.

The chain employs TRBV10-3 and TRBJ1-1; 9 positions match TRBD1. This CDR3 is built from 14 residues. The trim removed 7 bases at V and 1 base at J, leaving 4 bases unmatched. The germline gives CDR1 ENHRY, CDR2 SYGVKD. Here the CDR3 DNA reads TGTGCCATCACCCCGGGACAGGGGAACACTGAAGCTTTCTTT. It is translated as CAITPGQGNTEAFF.

The J gene is TRBJ1-2, the V gene TRBV7-9; perhaps TRBD1 as D (5 bases). This CDR3 has 14 residues. The V gene's germline CDR1 is SEHNR and CDR2 FQNEAQ (reference sequence). V was cut by 4 bases and J by 4 bases, with 13 bases left in between. CDR3 bases: TGTGCCAGCAGCTCATCGACGGGGCCCTATGGCTACACCTTC. Residues: CASSSSTGPYGYTF.

The chain uses TRBV5-1 and TRBJ2-2; TRBD1 might be the D (6 bases). Trimming left V 1 base short and J 6 bases short, with 16 bases between. The CDR3 is 16 residues long. Germline CDR1 SGHRS, CDR2 YFSETQ. This chain's CDR3 is CASSLYGGAFAGELFF. CDR3 sequence (DNA): TGCGCCAGCAGCTTGTATGGGGGCGCATTCGCCGGGGAGCTGTTTTTT.

The rearrangement uses TRBV7-9 and TRBJ1-1; a possible D gene is TRBD1 (5 bases). CDR1 and CDR2 from the germline V gene are SEHNR and FQNEAQ (reference sequence). V lost 4 bases and J lost 1, with 13 bases in between. The length of the CDR3 is 15 residues. CDR3 region: CASSSTGTGNTEAFF. The CDR3 region has the DNA TGTGCCAGCAGCTCCACGGGGACGGGGAACACTGAAGCTTTCTTT.

This chain links TRBV14 with TRBJ1-1; a weak D match, TRBD1 (6 bases). V was pared by 4 bases and J by 5 bases, with 17 bases between. This CDR3 comprises 15 residues. Germline lookup yields CDR1 SGHDN and CDR2 FVKESK. In nucleotides, the CDR3 is TGTGCCAGCAGCCTCGCCGACAGGACGGCGACTGAAGCTTTCTTT. This gives the protein CASSLADRTATEAFF.

V usage is TRBV5-6 and J usage is TRBJ2-7; no reliable D call. The ends were cut back, 0 bases at V and 3 bases at J, with 7 bases in the middle. The length of the CDR3 is 13 residues. Germline loops: CDR1 SGHDT, CDR2 YYEEEE. The CDR3 is CASSLDQNYEQYF. The CDR3 bases are TGTGCCAGCAGCTTGGATCAAAACTACGAGCAGTACTTC.

This clone has a handful of counts. This chain uses TRBV5-6 with TRBJ2-1, with TRBD1 matching 8 bases. Germline CDR1 reads SGHDT; CDR2 reads YYEEEE. V lost 3 bases, J lost 2 bases, and 4 bases stayed unmatched. The CDR3 has 15 residues. The CDR3 DNA reads as TGTGCCAGCAGCTGGACAGGGCAGCCCTACAATGAGCAGTTCTTC. Translation gives CASSWTGQPYNEQFF. The whole variable domain, remainder taken from reference TRBV5-6 and TRBJ2-1, is DAGVTQSPTHLIKTRGQQVTLRCSPKSGHDTVSWYQQALGQGPQFIFQYYEEEERQRGNFPDRFSGHQFPNYSSELNVNALLLGDSALYLCASSWTGQPYNEQFFGPGTRLTVL.

This clone was picked up one time. The CDR3 sequence is CASTEIPGTGLSGNTIYF. In nucleotides, the CDR3 is TGCGCCAGCACCGAAATCCCCGGGACAGGGCTCTCTGGAAACACCATATATTTT. V usage is TRBV10-2 and J usage is TRBJ1-3; 9 positions agree with TRBD1. From germline, CDR1 is WSHSY and CDR2 SAAADI. J lost 0 bases, V lost 7 bases, and 13 bases had no gene match. The CDR3 covers 18 residues.

The rearrangement joins TRBV29-1 to TRBJ1-1, with a tentative D call TRBD1 (5 bases). V lost 5 bases, J lost 2 bases, and 9 bases lay in between. CDR1 SQVTM and CDR2 ANQGSEA come from the germline V gene. The CDR3 is 12 residues long. CDR3 sequence (DNA): TGCAGCGTTAAGGACACAAACACTGAAGCTTTCTTT. Amino acid sequence: CSVKDTNTEAFF.

In this sample, this clone turned up a few times. The V and J genes are TRBV9 and TRBJ1-3; D may be TRBD1 (6 bases). Germline lookup yields CDR1 SGDLS and CDR2 YYNGEE. V shed 2 bases and J shed 0 bases, with 9 bases lying between them. The CDR3 extends over 15 amino acids. The CDR3 here is CASSVRGDSGNTIYF. The CDR3 coding sequence is TGTGCCAGCAGCGTCAGGGGCGACTCTGGAAACACCATATATTTT.

The chain links TRBV10-1 to TRBJ1-1; D not resolved. V dropped 2 bases and J dropped 7 bases, with 8 bases sitting between them. Germline V gene data show CDR1 as WNHNN and CDR2 as SYGVQD (reference sequence). The CDR3 is made up of 12 amino acids. CDR3 sequence reads: CASSEMGSEAFF. CDR3 DNA sequence: TGCGCCAGCAGTGAGATGGGCAGTGAAGCTTTCTTT.

A word on this clone: The same CDR3 can be traced to other DNA sequences in this sample. The chain is built from TRBV6-6 and TRBJ2-5; 13 nucleotides line up with TRBD2. The length of the CDR3 is 16 residues. Trimming removed 6 bases from V and 1 base from J; junction bases left unmatched: 5. Germline V CDR1 and CDR2: MNHNY, SVGAGI (reference sequence). This CDR3 reads CASSRGLAGAQETQYF. The CDR3 coding sequence is TGTGCCAGCAGCCGCGGACTAGCGGGGGCCCAAGAGACCCAGTACTTC.

The table lists this clone with a few counts. The rearrangement uses TRBV6-4 and TRBJ1-6, with a tentative D call TRBD1 (5 bases). This CDR3 is 14 amino acids long. Germline loops: CDR1 MRHNA, CDR2 SNTAGT. V was clipped by 2 bases and J by 6 bases, with 8 bases between them. CDR3 sequence reads: CASSDGAGNSPLHF. CDR3 coding DNA: TGTGCCAGCAGTGACGGGGCCGGTAATTCACCCCTCCACTTT.

The chain joins TRBV7-8 to TRBJ2-5; TRBD2 matches 14 bases. J was trimmed by 3 bases and V by 5 bases; bases with no gene match: 8. The CDR3 spans 17 residues. Germline V CDR1 and CDR2: SGHVS, FQNEAQ. This CDR3 reads CASSDLPGLAGEETQYF. The CDR3 DNA reads as TGTGCCAGCAGCGACCTTCCGGGACTAGCGGGGGAAGAGACCCAGTACTTC.

V is TRBV19 and J is TRBJ1-1; tentative D call: TRBD1 (6 bases). This CDR3 has 13 residues. Trimming pared 3 bases from V and 5 bases from J, leaving 10 bases between. The germline gives CDR1 LNHDA, CDR2 SQIVND (reference sequence). The CDR3 nucleotides are TGTGCCAGTAGTATGAACAGGGAGACTGAAGCTTTCTTT. It encodes CASSMNRETEAFF.

In its sample, this clone was seen once. The chain combines TRBV29-1 with TRBJ1-2; 8 bases line up with TRBD1. V shed 0 bases, J shed 4 bases, and the junction held 4 bases outside the gene matches. CDR3 length: 14 amino acids. The germline V gene encodes CDR1 SQVTM and CDR2 ANQGSEA. The CDR3 nucleotides are TGCAGCGTTGAAGATCCGGACAGGGCCTATGGCTACACCTTC. Translated: CSVEDPDRAYGYTF.

The rearrangement joins TRBV19 to TRBJ1-3; D remains unclear. Deletions cut 3 bases from V and 0 bases from J, with 9 bases between. Germline V gene sequence: CDR1 LNHDA, CDR2 SQIVND (reference sequence). This CDR3 is built from 15 residues. The CDR3 is CASSMPPTSGNTIYF. CDR3 coding DNA: TGTGCCAGTAGTATGCCCCCCACCTCTGGAAACACCATATATTTT.

The chain combines TRBV7-6 with TRBJ2-5, with TRBD1 as a possible D gene (6 bases). The V and J ends lost 5 bases and 4 bases respectively, with 17 bases between them. The CDR3 covers 15 residues. CDR1 and CDR2 (germline): SGHVS, FNYEAQ. The CDR3 nucleotides are TGTGCCAGCAGCATAAAATTAGGGGGAAGAGAGACCCAGTACTTC. Encoded protein: CASSIKLGGRETQYF.

This chain joins TRBV3-1 (or the pseudogene TRBV3-2) and TRBJ1-6, with D possibly TRBD1 on 6 matching bases. Germline loops: CDR1 LGHDT, CDR2 YNNKEL (reference sequence). CDR3 length equals 17 residues. V lost 0 bases and J 8 bases, leaving 17 bases between the germline ends. The CDR3 here is CASSQDSLGAEHSPLHF. CDR3 coding DNA: TGTGCCAGCAGCCAAGATAGTTTGGGGGCCGAACATTCACCCCTCCACTTT.

This chain connects TRBV7-6 to TRBJ2-1, with 14 positions matching TRBD2. There are 16 residues in the CDR3. With 5 bases clipped from V and 3 bases from J, the junction kept 3 bases outside the gene matches. CDR1 is SGHVS and CDR2 is FNYEAQ in the germline V gene. In DNA, the CDR3 is TGTGCCAGCAGCGCGACTAGCGGGAGGGTCTACAATGAGCAGTTCTTC. Translation gives CASSATSGRVYNEQFF.